One and the same sample provided the 25 T cell receptor beta chains below, sequenced in a study of Tregs in tolerant kidney transplant recipients. Profiling relied on immunoSEQ multiplex PCR, and the TCRdb table lists in-frame clones only, not all of them. The table has 120,000 or so clones, about 90% seen once; the top ten hold roughly 0.63%. Specimen: CD4+ T cells from blood. These TCRs come from a human donor in good health.

V gene TRBV7-2 combines with J gene TRBJ2-1; 11 bases line up with TRBD2. This CDR3 is 16 amino acids long. Germline values: CDR1 SGHTA, CDR2 FQGNSA. With V trimmed by 5 bases and J by 10 bases, 13 bases remained unmatched. CDR3 coding DNA: TGTGCCAGCAGCCCGCCGGGTCTAGCGGGGGGCAGGGAGCAGTTCTTC. Amino acids: CASSPPGLAGGREQFF.

This chain links TRBV5-8 with TRBJ2-7, with TRBD1 as a possible D gene (6 bases). CDR3 length: 13 residues. The germline V gene encodes CDR1 SGHTS and CDR2 YDEGEE. V lost 3 bases to trimming and J lost 3 bases, with 10 bases between them. The CDR3 reads CASSYGQIYEQYF. The CDR3 nucleotides are TGTGCCAGCAGCTACGGACAGATCTACGAGCAGTACTTC.

The chain joins TRBV5-8 to TRBJ2-1, with no clear D. The CDR3 length is 13 residues. The germline gives CDR1 SGHTS, CDR2 YDEGEE. V dropped 4 bases and J dropped 4 bases, with 9 bases sitting between them. The CDR3: CASSPARYNEQFF. The CDR3 coding sequence is TGTGCCAGCAGCCCCGCTCGATACAATGAGCAGTTCTTC.

This clone showed up just once. V usage is TRBV19 and J usage is TRBJ1-2; D is possibly TRBD1 (6 bases). Trimming left V 4 bases short and J 8 bases short, with 14 bases between. This CDR3 region has 13 residues. The V gene's germline CDR1 is LNHDA and CDR2 SQIVND (reference sequence). The CDR3 spells CASSTGQGSGYTF. CDR3 coding DNA: TGTGCCAGTAGTACGGGGCAGGGGAGCGGCTACACCTTC.

The gene calls are TRBV9 and TRBJ1-4, with D tentatively TRBD1 (5 bases). This CDR3 contains 17 residues. The V and J ends lost 4 bases and 1 base respectively, with 17 bases between them. The germline V gene encodes CDR1 SGDLS and CDR2 YYNGEE. The CDR3 is CASSSRVGAGTNEKLFF. The CDR3 DNA reads TGTGCCAGCAGCTCCCGGGTCGGGGCAGGAACTAATGAAAAACTGTTTTTT. Complete variable domain (other parts from reference TRBV9 and TRBJ1-4): DSGVTQTPKHLITATGQRVTLRCSPRSGDLSVYWYQQSLDQGLQFLIQYYNGEERAKGNILERFSAQQFPDLHSELNLSSLELGDSALYFCASSSRVGAGTNEKLFFGSGTQLSVL.

This chain joins TRBV11-3 and TRBJ2-1, with a tentative D call TRBD1 (5 bases). Germline V lookup: CDR1 SGHNT, CDR2 YENEEA. The CDR3 runs to 13 residues. V was clipped by 3 bases and J by 3 bases, with 6 bases between them. CDR3 DNA: TGTGCCAGCAGCTTCGACAGCTACAATGAGCAGTTCTTC. Protein sequence: CASSFDSYNEQFF.

V and J are TRBV14 and TRBJ2-7; D is possibly TRBD1 or TRBD2 (5 bases each). The germline V and J ends were trimmed by 4 bases and 3 bases, with 19 bases remaining between them. The CDR3 extends over 16 amino acids. Germline V CDR1 and CDR2: SGHDN, FVKESK. The CDR3 is CASSLGLGERFYEQYF. The DNA of the CDR3 is TGTGCCAGCAGCCTGGGATTAGGGGAGAGGTTCTACGAGCAGTACTTC.

V is TRBV10-1 and J is TRBJ2-7; D is undetermined. With 4 bases removed from V and 3 bases from J, the gap between germline ends came to 10 bases. The germline V gene has CDR1 WNHNN and CDR2 SYGVQD (reference sequence). This CDR3 contains 13 residues. CDR3 amino acids: CASSVLVGYEQYF. The CDR3, as DNA: TGCGCCAGCAGTGTTTTGGTCGGCTACGAGCAGTACTTC.

The chain joins TRBV15 to TRBJ1-1; D not resolved. The V end lost 0 bases, the J end lost 0 bases, and 14 bases lay between the germline ends. The CDR3 is made up of 17 amino acids. Germline V gives CDR1 LNHNV, CDR2 YYDKDF (reference sequence). The CDR3 region has the DNA TGTGCCACCAGCAGAGATATGACGGCTTTCATGAACACTGAAGCTTTCTTT. Protein: CATSRDMTAFMNTEAFF.

V gene TRBV15 combines with J gene TRBJ1-2; unclear D gene. V was clipped by 4 bases and J by 2 bases, with 8 bases between them. The CDR3 is 13 residues long. In germline, CDR1 is LNHNV, CDR2 YYDKDF (reference sequence). CDR3 loop: CATSTGSNYGYTF. Here the CDR3 DNA reads TGTGCCACCAGCACAGGTTCAAACTATGGCTACACCTTC. The variable domain in full, with the rest retrieved from reference TRBV15 and TRBJ1-2, is DAMVIQNPRYQVTQFGKPVTLSCSQTLNHNVMYWYQQKSSQAPKLLFHYYDKDFNNEADTPDNFQSRRPNTSFCFLDIRSPGLGDTAMYLCATSTGSNYGYTFGSGTRLTVV.

This clone was counted a few times. At one boundary the junction diverges from the germline segment, which might be a read error. The CDR3 DNA sequence: TGTGCCAGCAGCCGGGACAGATACAAGTTGCACTTC. As protein: CASSRDRYKLHF. This chain connects TRBV6-1 to TRBJ2-5; 7 bases are shared with TRBD1. CDR1 is MNHNS and CDR2 is SASEGT in the germline V gene. The CDR3 consists of 12 residues.

This clone was recorded only once. The V gene is TRBV7-2, the J gene TRBJ2-6, with D hard to call. CDR1 SGHTA and CDR2 FQGNSA come from the germline V gene. The V end lost 5 bases, the J end lost 4 bases, and 12 bases lay between the germline ends. This CDR3 spans 15 amino acids. CDR3 nucleotides: TGTGCCAGCAGCCAGCACTCTCTGGGGGCCAACGTCCTGACTTTC. Translation: CASSQHSLGANVLTF.

V usage is TRBV7-2 and J usage is TRBJ2-4; 10 bases map to TRBD2. J lost 7 bases, V lost 2 bases, and 5 bases had no gene match. CDR3 length equals 15 residues. The germline V gene encodes CDR1 SGHTA and CDR2 FQGNSA. This CDR3 is CASSLPQRGGNIQYF. DNA for the CDR3: TGTGCCAGCAGCTTACCCCAGCGGGGGGGCAACATTCAGTACTTC. The whole variable domain, remainder taken from reference TRBV7-2 and TRBJ2-4, is GAGVSQSPSNKVTEKGKDVELRCDPISGHTALYWYRQSLGQGLEFLIYFQGNSAPDKSGLPSDRFSAERTGGSVSTLTIQRTQQEDSAVYLCASSLPQRGGNIQYFGAGTRLSVL.

The gene calls are TRBV27 and TRBJ1-5; D ambiguous. The V and J ends lost 3 bases and 6 bases respectively, with 9 bases between them. CDR1 is MNHEY, CDR2 SMNVEV, per germline (reference sequence). The CDR3 consists of 13 residues. This CDR3 is CASSFVGGQPQHF. The CDR3 nucleotides are TGTGCCAGCAGTTTTGTGGGCGGTCAGCCCCAGCATTTT.

The gene calls are TRBV6-6 and TRBJ1-1; the match to TRBD1 covers 7 bases. The trim removed 2 bases at V and 7 bases at J, leaving 4 bases unmatched. The CDR3 is made up of 13 amino acids. Germline CDR1 MNHNY, CDR2 SVGAGI (reference sequence). CDR3 sequence (DNA): TGTGCCAGCAGTTACGCGACAGGGTTTGAAGCTTTCTTT. This sequence encodes CASSYATGFEAFF.

The gene calls are TRBV7-3 and TRBJ2-1, with D perhaps TRBD2 (6 bases). This CDR3 is built from 17 residues. CDR1 is SGHTA, CDR2 FQGTGA, per germline. Trimming removed 1 base at V and 0 bases at J, with 13 bases between. Written as DNA, the CDR3 is TGTGCCAGCAGCTTAAGAGCCAGCGGGTACTCCTACAATGAGCAGTTCTTC. Its protein product is CASSLRASGYSYNEQFF.

V usage is TRBV10-3 and J usage is TRBJ2-5; the D gene is possibly TRBD2 (7 bases). The germline CDR1 and CDR2 sequences are ENHRY and SYGVKD. The CDR3 contains 15 residues. The germline V and J ends were trimmed by 0 bases and 2 bases, with 10 bases remaining between them. The CDR3 loop reads CAISESGGAQETQYF. CDR3 in DNA: TGTGCCATCAGTGAGTCGGGGGGGGCGCAAGAGACCCAGTACTTC.

The DNA for the CDR3 is TGTGCCAGTAGCAGGGGAGGGCCGAACACCGGGGAGCTGTTTTTT. Its protein is CASSRGGPNTGELFF. V is TRBV2 and J is TRBJ2-2; tentatively, D is TRBD2 (7 bases). Trimming took 9 bases from V and 0 from J, leaving 14 bases between them. Looked up from germline, CDR1 is SNHLY and CDR2 is FYNNEI. The CDR3 sequence is 15 residues long.

J is TRBJ2-2 and V is TRBV5-1; 11 nucleotides match TRBD2. The CDR3 is 18 amino acids. Germline V lookup: CDR1 SGHRS, CDR2 YFSETQ. V lost 1 base to trimming and J lost 5 bases; unmatched junction nucleotides: 10. CDR3 region: CASSLFPRLAGGTGELFF. CDR3 nucleotides: TGCGCCAGCAGCTTGTTTCCCCGGCTAGCGGGAGGTACCGGGGAGCTGTTTTTT.

As concerns this clone: Other DNA sequences in this specimen translate into the identical CDR3. The chain has TRBV6-6 and TRBJ1-2; 8 bases align to TRBD1. Germline CDR1 is MNHNY and CDR2 is SVGAGI (reference sequence). With V trimmed by 3 bases and J by 2 bases, 2 bases remained unmatched. The CDR3 spans 14 residues. The CDR3: CASSYSGGNYGYTF. CDR3 in DNA: TGTGCCAGCAGTTATTCAGGGGGCAACTATGGCTACACCTTC.

This clone has only one observation. The rearrangement links TRBV10-3 to TRBJ2-7, with a possible D match to TRBD2 (6 bases). This CDR3 comprises 15 residues. In germline, CDR1 is ENHRY, CDR2 SYGVKD. The germline V and J ends were trimmed by 5 bases and 0 bases, with 14 bases remaining between them. CDR3 sequence reads: CAISSGGSGSYEQYF. In DNA, the CDR3 is TGTGCCATCAGTTCCGGAGGTAGCGGCTCCTACGAGCAGTACTTC.

This rearrangement joins TRBV6-4 to TRBJ2-5; the D gene is possibly TRBD1 (6 bases). Looked up from germline, CDR1 is MRHNA and CDR2 is SNTAGT. The V end lost 4 bases, the J end lost 4 bases, and 10 bases lay between the germline ends. CDR3 length: 13 amino acids. The CDR3 spells CASSADSGETQYF. CDR3 DNA sequence: TGTGCCAGCAGTGCGGACAGCGGAGAGACCCAGTACTTC.

This chain joins TRBV2 and TRBJ2-2; D gene unclear. This CDR3 region has 17 residues. Germline-derived CDR1 and CDR2 are SNHLY and FYNNEI. V was clipped by 6 bases and J by 4 bases, with 21 bases between them. CDR3 in amino acids: CASRSFWLRRGTGELFF. CDR3 nucleotide sequence: TGTGCCAGCAGGTCCTTCTGGCTGAGGCGAGGCACCGGGGAGCTGTTTTTT.

This sequence joins TRBV9 and TRBJ1-1; 9 nucleotides agree with TRBD1. CDR1 and CDR2 from the germline V gene are SGDLS and YYNGEE. V gave up 2 bases and J gave up 5 bases; unmatched junction bases: 10. The CDR3 is 16 residues long. CDR3 region: CASSVLGGTGRTEAFF. The CDR3 coding sequence is TGTGCCAGCAGCGTGCTAGGTGGGACAGGGAGGACTGAAGCTTTCTTT.

This sequence joins TRBV4-2 and TRBJ2-3; D call uncertain. Trimming took 0 bases from V and 5 from J, leaving 6 bases between them. Germline loops: CDR1 LGHNA, CDR2 YNFKEQ. CDR3 size: 13 residues. CDR3 bases: TGTGCCAGCAGCCAAGATACGGTAGATACGCAGTATTTT. This encodes CASSQDTVDTQYF.